The 21 T cell receptor beta chains in this list originate from one sample, sequenced in a study of regulatory T cells in long-lasting Graves disease. The TCR beta library used iRepertoire HTBI primers with Arm-PCR amplification of CDR3. MiXCR, run by TCRdb on the multiplex PCR reads, gives a single entry per CDR3 protein. The sample records 360,000 or so distinct CDR3 sequences, 10% to 15% being singletons. The sample's time point: newly diagnosed GD, antithyroid drugs for less than 3 months. TCR sequences were obtained from RNA taken from PBMCs. The same data also contributed to another study, on T cells in Graves' hyperthyroidism and ophthalmopathy.

The sample in question was peripheral blood mononuclear cells (PBMCs), obtained at new diagnosis, from a patient treated with antithyroid drugs. Receptors originate from a woman younger than 30 with Graves disease.

This clonotype has at least ten counts. This chain connects TRBV18 to TRBJ2-1; 10 bases are shared with TRBD2. CDR1 and CDR2 from the germline V gene are KGHSH and LQKENI. The J segment lost 4 bases and the V segment lost 3 bases, leaving 6 bases of the junction unmatched. The CDR3 runs to 16 residues. CDR3 in amino acids: CASSPSSGGIYNEQFF. CDR3 nucleotides: TGTGCCAGCTCACCTTCTAGCGGGGGTATATACAATGAGCAGTTCTTC.

The chain uses TRBV28 and TRBJ2-1, with 15 positions matching TRBD2. The germline CDR1 and CDR2 sequences are MDHEN and SYDVKM. V was clipped by 4 bases and J by 2 bases; unmatched bases: 3. The length of the CDR3 is 17 residues. This chain's CDR3 is CASSSGLAGGAYNEQFF. CDR3 bases: TGTGCCAGCAGTTCGGGACTAGCGGGGGGCGCCTACAATGAGCAGTTCTTC.

This clonotype was seen more than once but under ten times. V usage is TRBV20-1 and J usage is TRBJ1-1; TRBD1 might be the D (5 bases). V gave up 3 bases and J gave up 2 bases, with 7 bases separating them. The CDR3 has 12 residues. The V gene's germline CDR1 is DFQATT and CDR2 SNEGSKA (reference sequence). This chain's CDR3 is CSARTVNTEAFF. In DNA form, the CDR3 reads TGCAGTGCTAGGACAGTTAACACTGAAGCTTTCTTT.

Concerning this clonotype: It is unclear where the CDR3 begins or ends on the DNA, so no DNA is shown, and the CDR3 is as TCRdb lists it. The chain employs TRBV6-2 or TRBV6-3 and TRBJ1-1; the DNA was not used to check the table's D call, TRBD1. CDR1 and CDR2 (germline): MNHEY, SVGEGT. The CDR3 is made up of 22 amino acids, end residues included. The CDR3 sequence: CASTNQTSMYLCATEQGARAFF.

The rearrangement joins TRBV10-3 to TRBJ2-3; 9 nucleotides align to TRBD2. Germline-derived CDR1 and CDR2 are ENHRY and SYGVKD. This CDR3 has 16 residues. V shed 2 bases, J shed 2 bases, and the junction held 5 bases outside the gene matches. Here the CDR3 DNA reads TGTGCCATCAGTGAGCAGGCTAGCGGGACCACAGATACGCAGTATTTT. This encodes CAISEQASGTTDTQYF.

The V gene is TRBV19, the J gene TRBJ2-5, with TRBD2 matching over 15 bases. Losses at the gene ends were 7 bases for V and 11 bases for J; bases not matched to a gene: 11. In germline, CDR1 is LNHDA, CDR2 SQIVND (reference sequence). This CDR3 is 15 amino acids long. Here the CDR3 DNA reads TGTGCCAGTATTCGGAGGACTAGCGGGAGGGATGAGCAGTACTTC. Amino acids: CASIRRTSGRDEQYF.

The sample holds many counts of this clonotype. The chain employs TRBV6-1 and TRBJ1-5, with TRBD1 as a possible D gene (5 bases). The CDR3 covers 15 residues. Trimming took off 6 bases at V and 0 bases at J, with 12 bases between the two ends. Germline V gene data show CDR1 as MNHNS and CDR2 as SASEGT. The CDR3 bases are TGTGCCAGCAGCGGCGGACACCATAGCAATCAGCCCCAGCATTTT. It is translated as CASSGGHHSNQPQHF.

The gene calls are TRBV19 and TRBJ2-1, with D possibly TRBD2 on 5 matching bases. Germline loops: CDR1 LNHDA, CDR2 SQIVND (reference sequence). CDR3 size: 15 residues. Trimming removed 1 base from V and 4 bases from J, with 11 bases in between. For the CDR3, the DNA is TGTGCCAGTAGTATAGTCGGAGGCAGGTACAATGAGCAGTTCTTC. It specifies CASSIVGGRYNEQFF. Drawing the rest from reference TRBV19 and TRBJ2-1, the complete variable domain is DGGITQSPKYLFRKEGQNVTLSCEQNLNHDAMYWYRQDPGQGLRLIYYSQIVNDFQKGDIAEGYSVSREKKESFPLTVTSAQKNPTAFYLCASSIVGGRYNEQFFGPGTRLTVL.

Many counts were recorded for this clonotype. This chain links TRBV27 with TRBJ2-1, with D unclear. The CDR3 runs to 15 residues. CDR1 is MNHEY, CDR2 SMNVEV, per germline (reference sequence). Trimming took off 2 bases at V and 0 bases at J, with 8 bases between the two ends. In DNA form, the CDR3 reads TGTGCCAGCAGTTTAGGTCTAACCTCCTACAATGAGCAGTTCTTC. This translates into CASSLGLTSYNEQFF.

This clonotype was counted ten times or more. The chain uses TRBV29-1 and TRBJ1-1; 8 nucleotides agree with TRBD1. Trimming at V came to 4 bases and at J to 1 base, leaving 2 bases not matched to a gene. The CDR3 totals 13 residues. From germline, CDR1 is SQVTM and CDR2 ANQGSEA. The CDR3 region is CSVGGQGNTEAFF. CDR3 bases: TGCAGCGTTGGAGGACAGGGGAACACTGAAGCTTTCTTT. The complete variable domain, with remaining parts taken from reference TRBV29-1 and TRBJ1-1, reads SAVISQKPSRDICQRGTSLTIQCQVDSQVTMMFWYRQQPGQSLTLIATANQGSEATYESGFVIDKFPISRPNLTFSTLTVSNMSPEDSSIYLCSVGGQGNTEAFFGQGTRLTVV.

The DNA for the CDR3 is TGCGCCAGCAGCCAGGGGTTGGACACCAGAAAGCATTTT. Translating gives CASSQGLDTRKHF. The chain combines TRBV4-3 with TRBJ1-5; a weak D match, TRBD1 (5 bases). CDR3 length equals 13 residues. Germline V CDR1 and CDR2: LGHNA, YSLEER. The V gene lost 3 bases and the J gene lost 14 bases, with 17 bases spanning the gap.

This clonotype was picked up a small number of times. This chain connects TRBV7-9 to TRBJ2-1, with D unresolved. TRBJ2-5 explains the end of the DNA better; the J call may be wrong. Germline CDR1 reads SEHNR; CDR2 reads FQNEAQ (reference sequence). This CDR3 is 12 amino acids long. In nucleotides, the CDR3 is TGTGCCAGCAGCGCAATCCCCGAGACCCAGTACTTC. Translation gives CASSAIPETQYF.

In its sample, this clonotype was seen a few times. This may be a read error, as it is one base from a much larger clone. The chain carries TRBV7-9 and TRBJ1-1; a possible D gene is TRBD1 (5 bases). CDR1 and CDR2 from the germline V gene are SEHNR and FQNEAQ (reference sequence). There are 14 residues in the CDR3. In DNA form, the CDR3 reads TGTGCCAGCACCACCCTTTGGGGGAGCACTGGAGCTTTCTTT. It is translated as CASTTLWGSTGAFF.

This clonotype was recorded at least ten times. J is TRBJ2-1 and V is TRBV2; D tentatively fits TRBD1 or TRBD2 (6 bases each). This CDR3 comprises 16 residues. Germline CDR1 is SNHLY and CDR2 is FYNNEI. Between the trimmed V and J ends, which lost 6 bases and 0 bases, there was a span of 15 bases. Here the CDR3 DNA reads TGTGCCAGCAGCAAACGGGGGCGGAGCTCCTACAATGAGCAGTTCTTC. Protein sequence: CASSKRGRSSYNEQFF.

V gene TRBV4-1 combines with J gene TRBJ2-7, with 10 bases matching TRBD1. Germline V gives CDR1 MGHRA, CDR2 YSYEKL. This CDR3 is 16 amino acids long. Trimming at V came to 4 bases and at J to 7 bases, leaving 13 bases not matched to a gene. The CDR3 region has the DNA TGCGCCAGCAGCCCCTTCCGGACAGGGGGAATTTCGGAGCAGTACTTC. Translation gives CASSPFRTGGISEQYF.

This clonotype was seen a handful of times. This sequence joins TRBV6-9 and TRBJ2-1; D is unresolved. Trimming cost V 3 bases and J 2 bases, with 11 bases left between them. Germline CDR1 MNHGY, CDR2 SVAAGI. This CDR3 is 15 amino acids long. CDR3 loop: CASSYSYSPYNEQFF. DNA of the CDR3: TGTGCCAGCAGTTACTCTTATTCTCCCTACAATGAGCAGTTCTTC.

The chain joins TRBV20-1 to TRBJ2-5, with D unclear. Looked up from germline, CDR1 is DFQATT and CDR2 is SNEGSKA (reference sequence). With 0 bases removed from V and 0 bases from J, the gap between germline ends came to 14 bases. CDR3 length equals 16 residues. The CDR3 sequence: CSARDQDMGNQETQYF. CDR3 nucleotide sequence: TGCAGTGCTAGAGATCAAGATATGGGGAACCAAGAGACCCAGTACTTC.

This clonotype was detected many times. The CDR3 protein is CASSLSQYEQFF. DNA of the CDR3: TGTGCCAGCAGCTTATCGCAGTATGAGCAGTTCTTC. This chain joins TRBV11-2 and TRBJ2-1; D uncertain. The length of the CDR3 is 12 residues. Germline V gene data show CDR1 as SGHAT and CDR2 as FQNNGV. Trimming left V 2 bases short and J 8 bases short, with 7 bases between.

This clonotype was seen many times. The chain couples TRBV2 to TRBJ1-5, with D perhaps TRBD1 (6 bases). V lost 0 bases, J lost 7 bases, and 22 bases lay in between. This CDR3 comprises 18 residues. Germline CDR1 is SNHLY and CDR2 is FYNNEI. CDR3 nucleotide sequence: TGTGCCAGCAGTGAAGCGCGGGGGACCGCACAGGGCACCCAGCCCCAGCATTTT. This translates into CASSEARGTAQGTQPQHF. The entire variable domain, with the rest obtained from reference TRBV2 and TRBJ1-5, is as follows: EPEVTQTPSHQVTQMGQEVILRCVPISNHLYFYWYRQILGQKVEFLVSFYNNEISEKSEIFDDQFSVERPDGSNFTLKIRSTKLEDSAMYFCASSEARGTAQGTQPQHFGDGTRLSIL.

This clonotype was found many times. This rearrangement joins TRBV5-1 to TRBJ2-1; 8 bases line up with TRBD1. The CDR3 length is 17 residues. V was pared by 6 bases and J by 5 bases, with 16 bases of the junction left unmatched. CDR1 and CDR2 from the germline V gene are SGHRS and YFSETQ. The CDR3 DNA is TGCGCCAGCACCCCACAGGACGTCGAGGGACAGGACAATGAGCAGTTCTTC. As protein: CASTPQDVEGQDNEQFF.

This clonotype appeared many times. The genes are TRBV14 and TRBJ1-2; D is uncertain. Trimming shortened V by 2 bases and J by 2 bases, and 9 bases separated the two germline ends. CDR1 and CDR2 from the germline V gene are SGHDN and FVKESK. This CDR3 has 14 amino acids. In DNA form, the CDR3 reads TGTGCCAGCAGCCAACTGGGGTCAAACTATGGCTACACCTTC. It specifies CASSQLGSNYGYTF.